Below, 27 T cell receptor beta chains from the same sample are listed, as sequenced in a study of beta chain features in type 1 diabetes. Study-wide results and limits: All four CD4+ subsets from Type 1 diabetes patients carried moderately but significantly shorter TCRB CDR3s.

Their specific antigens are unknown. Expressed TCRB transcripts were sequenced because the isolated RNA had all been reverse transcribed beforehand. Clones were sequenced by immunoSEQ multiplex PCR, and TCRdb holds only the in-frame ones, with some missing. This table holds hundreds of thousands of clones, around 15% found once. Input material: naive CD4+ T cells from blood. The receptors were sampled from a man between 18 and 29 years old with type 1 diabetes.

This clone was seen a few times. Compared with germline, one end of the junction differs, possibly owing to a read error. The chain joins TRBV10-3 to TRBJ2-7; unclear D gene. The CDR3 covers 15 residues. Germline V gene data show CDR1 as ENHRY and CDR2 as SYGVKD. The CDR3: CASSSLQDWTYEQYF. CDR3 bases: TGTGCCAGCAGTTCCCTTCAAGACTGGACCTACGAGCAGTACTTC.

This chain uses TRBV7-8 with TRBJ2-1; TRBD2 matches 10 bases. CDR1 is SGHVS and CDR2 is FQNEAQ in the germline V gene. The CDR3 spans 16 residues. After removal of 1 base from V and 2 bases from J, the junction contained 2 bases not matched to a gene. The CDR3 region is CASSLGTSGTYNEQFF. CDR3 coding DNA: TGTGCCAGCAGCTTAGGAACTAGCGGGACCTACAATGAGCAGTTCTTC.

This clone has a handful of counts. The chain couples TRBV30 to TRBJ2-1, with TRBD1 identical over 9 bases. Looked up from germline, CDR1 is GTSNPN and CDR2 is SVGIG (reference sequence). Trimming removed 8 bases from V and 7 bases from J; junction bases left unmatched: 9. The length of the CDR3 is 13 residues. Here the CDR3 reads CASGTGWPNEQFF. CDR3 bases: TGTGCCAGTGGGACAGGGTGGCCAAATGAGCAGTTCTTC.

This clone was detected a few times. J is TRBJ1-1 and V is TRBV28, with a weak D call TRBD1 (6 bases). The germline CDR1 and CDR2 sequences are MDHEN and SYDVKM. The CDR3 consists of 13 residues. The ends were cut back, 3 bases at V and 1 base at J, with 6 bases in the middle. The chain's CDR3 is CASSLDRNTEAFF. CDR3 sequence (DNA): TGTGCCAGCAGTTTGGACAGGAACACTGAAGCTTTCTTT.

This clone was detected a few times. Other DNA sequences in this specimen translate into the identical CDR3. The V and J genes are TRBV9 and TRBJ2-7; D not certain. Germline CDR1 reads SGDLS; CDR2 reads YYNGEE. CDR3 length equals 13 residues. V was shortened by 2 bases and J by 2 bases, with 8 bases between the two germline ends. DNA for the CDR3: TGTGCCAGCAGCGTTGGGCCCACCTACGAGCAGTACTTC. It yields the protein CASSVGPTYEQYF.

This rearrangement joins TRBV9 to TRBJ2-2; D gene ambiguous. V gave up 4 bases and J gave up 3 bases, with 13 bases separating them. Germline V CDR1 and CDR2: SGDLS, YYNGEE. The CDR3 has 15 residues. The CDR3 loop is CASSLRGEDTGELFF. Written as DNA, the CDR3 is TGTGCCAGCAGCCTTCGCGGTGAGGACACCGGGGAGCTGTTTTTT.

V gene TRBV30 combines with J gene TRBJ1-4, with 9 bases that match TRBD1. CDR1 is GTSNPN and CDR2 is SVGIG in the germline V gene (reference sequence). The CDR3 runs to 14 residues. The trim removed 4 bases at V and 8 bases at J, leaving 8 bases unmatched. The CDR3 sequence is CAWNQQGAKEKLFF. In DNA, the CDR3 is TGTGCCTGGAACCAACAGGGGGCGAAGGAAAAACTGTTTTTT.

The chain couples TRBV30 to TRBJ2-2; D ambiguous. Per germline, CDR1 GTSNPN and CDR2 SVGIG (reference sequence). This CDR3 comprises 12 residues. This CDR3 is CAGKSNTGELFF. CDR3 bases: TGTGCGGGAAAATCGAACACCGGGGAGCTGTTTTTT. Combining the CDR3 with reference TRBV30 and TRBJ2-2 gives the whole variable domain SQTIHQWPATLVQPVGSPLSLECTVEGTSNPNLYWYRQAAGRGLQLLFYSVGIGQISSEVPQNLSASRPQDRQFILSSKKLLLSDSGFYLCAGKSNTGELFFGEGSRLTVL.

This clone has just a few counts. The gene calls are TRBV11-1 and TRBJ2-7, with a tentative D call TRBD1 (5 bases). The CDR3 sequence is 14 residues long. The germline gives CDR1 SGHAT, CDR2 FQDESV (reference sequence). Trimming pared 5 bases from V and 5 bases from J, leaving 16 bases between. The CDR3 coding sequence is TGTGCCAGCAGCCTGCCTAACCCCAGGGACGAGCAGTACTTC. It is translated as CASSLPNPRDEQYF.

In this sample, this clone turned up a few times. The chain is built from TRBV30 and TRBJ1-1; unclear D gene. CDR1 and CDR2 from the germline V gene are GTSNPN and SVGIG (reference sequence). The CDR3 is 13 residues long. V was pared by 2 bases and J by 2 bases, with 9 bases between. CDR3 bases: TGTGCCTGGAGTATTGGAGTCAACACTGAAGCTTTCTTT. Protein: CAWSIGVNTEAFF.

This rearrangement joins TRBV29-1 to TRBJ2-3; 7 bases fit TRBD2. Losses at the gene ends were 1 base for V and 0 bases for J; bases not matched to a gene: 4. Germline CDR1 is SQVTM and CDR2 is ANQGSEA. The CDR3 length is 15 residues. DNA of the CDR3: TGCAGCGTTGAAGGGCGGGGGACTAGCACAGATACGCAGTATTTT. Protein sequence: CSVEGRGTSTDTQYF.

The chain recombines TRBV6-5 with TRBJ2-3; D is ambiguous. This CDR3 is 15 amino acids long. Deletions cut 6 bases from V and 6 bases from J, with 19 bases between. Per germline, CDR1 MNHEY and CDR2 SVGAGI. Here the CDR3 reads CASSRAVRMGDTQYF. CDR3 nucleotide sequence: TGTGCCAGCAGCCGGGCAGTCAGAATGGGGGATACGCAGTATTTT.

The sample holds a few counts of this clone. The CDR3 coding sequence is TGTGCCAGCAGCCTTAGCGGGGGGGCGACAGATACGCAGTATTTT. Amino acids: CASSLSGGATDTQYF. The chain recombines TRBV4-2 with TRBJ2-3; TRBD2 matches at 11 bases. With V trimmed by 4 bases and J by 3 bases, 3 bases remained unmatched. Germline loops: CDR1 LGHNA, CDR2 YNFKEQ. The CDR3 is made up of 15 amino acids.

The chain employs TRBV6-1 and TRBJ1-2; D remains unclear. The V and J ends lost 0 bases and 2 bases respectively, with 16 bases between them. The CDR3 length is 17 residues. The germline V gene encodes CDR1 MNHNS and CDR2 SASEGT. The CDR3 sequence: CASSEAEVVRTNYGYTF. In nucleotides, the CDR3 is TGTGCCAGCAGTGAAGCGGAGGTCGTCAGAACAAACTATGGCTACACCTTC.

This clone was observed a few times. The V and J genes are TRBV9 and TRBJ1-1, with D tentatively TRBD1 (6 bases). V dropped 3 bases and J dropped 1 base, with 19 bases sitting between them. This CDR3 comprises 17 residues. CDR1 and CDR2 from the germline V gene are SGDLS and YYNGEE. This CDR3 reads CASSEGPGGPPNTEAFF. DNA of the CDR3: TGTGCCAGCAGCGAAGGCCCTGGGGGGCCACCGAACACTGAAGCTTTCTTT.

This chain joins TRBV9 and TRBJ1-2; TRBD1 is a possible D gene (6 bases). Per the germline V gene, CDR1 is SGDLS and CDR2 is YYNGEE. This CDR3 is built from 15 residues. The V end lost 2 bases, the J end lost 4 bases, and 15 bases lay between the germline ends. The CDR3 loop reads CASSVDSLGPYGYTF. As DNA, the CDR3 is TGTGCCAGCAGCGTGGACAGTCTGGGACCCTATGGCTACACCTTC. The full variable domain, its missing parts supplied by reference TRBV9 and TRBJ1-2, is DSGVTQTPKHLITATGQRVTLRCSPRSGDLSVYWYQQSLDQGLQFLIQYYNGEERAKGNILERFSAQQFPDLHSELNLSSLELGDSALYFCASSVDSLGPYGYTFGSGTRLTVV.

Here the CDR3 DNA reads TGTGCCTGGCAAGGACTAGCGGGGAATCAAGAGACCCAGTACTTC. It translates to CAWQGLAGNQETQYF. The gene calls are TRBV30 and TRBJ2-5, with TRBD2 identical over 12 bases. Looked up from germline, CDR1 is GTSNPN and CDR2 is SVGIG (reference sequence). The CDR3 length is 15 residues. V was pared by 5 bases and J by 2 bases, with 6 bases of the junction left unmatched.

The V call is TRBV20-1, the J call TRBJ1-2; possible D gene TRBD1, 5 bases. Trimming took off 6 bases at V and 8 bases at J, with 13 bases between the two ends. The CDR3 contains 11 residues. Germline V CDR1 and CDR2: DFQATT, SNEGSKA (reference sequence). CDR3: CSAPRRDGYTF. As DNA, the CDR3 is TGCAGTGCCCCGCGGCGGGACGGCTACACCTTC.

Concerning this clone: Other DNA sequences in the same sample also yield this CDR3. The chain carries TRBV7-9 and TRBJ1-2; D may be TRBD1 (6 bases). This CDR3 spans 14 amino acids. Germline CDR1 SEHNR, CDR2 FQNEAQ (reference sequence). V was pared by 0 bases and J by 4 bases, with 9 bases between. This chain's CDR3 is CASSLARGPYGYTF. In DNA, the CDR3 is TGTGCCAGCAGCTTAGCCAGGGGCCCCTATGGCTACACCTTC.

This chain links TRBV10-3 with TRBJ2-2; D gene uncertain. V lost 6 bases, J lost 5 bases, and 10 bases lay in between. This CDR3 spans 13 amino acids. Germline V CDR1 and CDR2: ENHRY, SYGVKD. CDR3 sequence reads: CAIRPPKTGELFF. The DNA for the CDR3 is TGTGCCATCAGGCCCCCCAAAACCGGGGAGCTGTTTTTT.

The chain uses TRBV19 and TRBJ2-7, with D possibly matching TRBD1 (5 bases). Trimming took off 11 bases at V and 4 bases at J, with 18 bases between the two ends. Germline CDR1 LNHDA, CDR2 SQIVND (reference sequence). The CDR3 totals 13 residues. CDR3 nucleotides: TGTGCCTCCTCACCCCAGGGTGGGTACGAGCAGTACTTC. Protein product: CASSPQGGYEQYF. The full variable domain, with the rest looked up from reference TRBV19 and TRBJ2-7, is DGGITQSPKYLFRKEGQNVTLSCEQNLNHDAMYWYRQDPGQGLRLIYYSQIVNDFQKGDIAEGYSVSREKKESFPLTVTSAQKNPTAFYLCASSPQGGYEQYFGPGTRLTVT.

This rearrangement joins TRBV28 to TRBJ1-1; D is unclear. Trimming stripped 3 bases from V and 4 bases from J, with 3 bases between. CDR3 size: 11 residues. Germline loops: CDR1 MDHEN, CDR2 SYDVKM. CDR3 sequence reads: CASSFSTEAFF. For the CDR3, the DNA is TGTGCCAGCAGTTTCAGCACTGAAGCTTTCTTT. The complete variable domain, with remaining parts taken from reference TRBV28 and TRBJ1-1, reads DVKVTQSSRYLVKRTGEKVFLECVQDMDHENMFWYRQDPGLGLRLIYFSYDVKMKEKGDIPEGYSVSREKKERFSLILESASTNQTSMYLCASSFSTEAFFGQGTRLTVV.

There are a few counts of this clone. This chain joins TRBV23-1 and TRBJ2-7; D is ambiguous. TRBV23-1 counts as an open reading frame of uncertain function. V was pared by 6 bases and J by 3 bases, with 6 bases between. The CDR3 loop spans 11 amino acids. The CDR3 DNA is TGCGCCAGCAGCCGAGGCTACGAGCAGTACTTC. It is translated as CASSRGYEQYF.

This clone showed up just a few times. The rearrangement uses TRBV7-3 and TRBJ2-1, with 13 bases fitting TRBD2. J was trimmed by 6 bases and V by 3 bases; bases with no gene match: 2. The CDR3 covers 15 residues. CDR1 is SGHTA and CDR2 is FQGTGA in the germline V gene. In nucleotides, the CDR3 is TGTGCCAGCAGCTTCGGGACTAGCGGGGTCAATGAGCAGTTCTTC. It specifies CASSFGTSGVNEQFF. Together with reference TRBV7-3 and TRBJ2-1, the CDR3 gives the full variable domain: GAGVSQTPSNKVTEKGKYVELRCDPISGHTALYWYRQSLGQGPEFLIYFQGTGAADDSGLPNDRFFAVRPEGSVSTLKIQRTERGDSAVYLCASSFGTSGVNEQFFGPGTRLTVL.

The V and J genes are TRBV29-1 and TRBJ2-7; D gene uncertain. The CDR3 runs to 12 residues. Germline values: CDR1 SQVTM, CDR2 ANQGSEA. V lost 5 bases, J lost 0 bases, and 8 bases lay in between. The chain's CDR3 is CSVIYTSYEQYF. CDR3 DNA: TGCAGCGTTATTTACACCTCCTACGAGCAGTACTTC.

This chain connects TRBV5-1 to TRBJ2-3; D might be TRBD1 (5 bases). The V end lost 0 bases, the J end lost 2 bases, and 16 bases lay between the germline ends. The CDR3 has 17 residues. CDR1 is SGHRS and CDR2 is YFSETQ in the germline V gene. The CDR3 here is CASSLAPATETTDTQYF. The CDR3 nucleotides read TGCGCCAGCAGCTTGGCTCCCGCGACAGAGACCACAGATACGCAGTATTTT.

The chain joins TRBV10-3 to TRBJ2-1; TRBD1 is a possible D gene (5 bases). Germline CDR1 reads ENHRY; CDR2 reads SYGVKD. V lost 7 bases to trimming and J lost 3 bases, with 10 bases between them. The CDR3 runs to 13 residues. The CDR3 DNA reads as TGTGCCATCAATAAAGACAGCTACAATGAGCAGTTCTTC. Its protein product is CAINKDSYNEQFF.